The 2 T cell receptor beta chains below were found in one sample sequenced in a study of CD8+ T cells in alopecia areata. cDNA prepared by RNA extraction and subsequent reverse transcription served as the template for sequencing. This table comes from immunoSEQ multiplex PCR, and its TCRdb copy is limited to in-frame clones, with some not included. The sample holds about 200,000 clones, more than 55% seen once. The material sequenced was CD8+ T cells sorted from blood. These receptors were collected from a human donor in good health.

This clone appeared a few times. The CDR3 loop reads CASSLEASAEAFF. The CDR3 coding sequence is TGTGCCAGCAGCTTAGAGGCGTCTGCTGAAGCTTTCTTT. The rearrangement links TRBV7-9 to TRBJ1-1; D unclear. The CDR3 is 13 amino acids. The V end lost 1 base, the J end lost 6 bases, and 9 bases lay between the germline ends. CDR1 and CDR2 from the germline V gene are SEHNR and FQNEAQ (reference sequence).

The chain couples TRBV29-1 to TRBJ1-1; D not resolved. This CDR3 comprises 15 residues. The germline V and J ends were trimmed by 7 bases and 3 bases, with 21 bases remaining between them. Germline lookup yields CDR1 SQVTM and CDR2 ANQGSEA. This chain's CDR3 is CSGTGEGTPYTEAFF. The CDR3, as DNA: TGCAGCGGAACTGGGGAGGGAACCCCTTACACTGAAGCTTTCTTT.